Detailed here is one T cell receptor (beta chain). The antigen is unknown. V shed 6 bases and J 4 bases; nucleotides not matched to a gene: 5. CDR3 length: 13 residues. Germline V CDR1 and CDR2: SGHTA, FQGNSA. The data stem from a study of graft-versus-host responses after intestinal transplantation. The protocol was immunoSEQ multiplex PCR, while the TCRdb copy is restricted to in-frame clones and leaves out a portion. The table has about 120,000 clones, around 94% seen once. The chain couples TRBV7-2 to TRBJ2-7; 8 nucleotides agree with TRBD2. The sample was unstimulated CD4+ T cells sorted from spleen or lymph node cells, taken before transplant. This receptor was identified in a human donor who was the organ donor for an intestinal transplant. The CDR3 loop reads CASRSGSGYEQYF. The CDR3 DNA sequence: TGTGCCAGCAGAAGCGGGAGTGGGTACGAGCAGTACTTC.